The 16 T cell receptor beta chains below all came from one sample that was sequenced in a study of early T cells in non-severe SARS-CoV-2 infection. Each CDR3 protein gets one entry after TCRdb re-called the 5' RACE reads with MiXCR. Among 70,000 to 95,000 distinct CDR3 sequences listed, approximately 14% were seen once. Material: whole blood. The source of these receptors is an adult who was a healthcare worker with PCR-confirmed SARS-CoV-2 infection or an uninfected control (not recorded which).

This clonotype showed up just a few times. The chain employs TRBV12-3 or TRBV12-4 and TRBJ2-3, with TRBD2 matching over 10 bases. The CDR3 is made up of 15 amino acids. V shed 8 bases and J 1 base; nucleotides not matched to a gene: 6. The CDR3 nucleotides read TGTGCCAGCTGCTATGGGACTAGCGGCACAGATACGCAGTATTTT. Translated, it gives CASCYGTSGTDTQYF.

The table lists this clonotype with a few counts. This chain connects TRBV20-1 to TRBJ2-5; 13 bases agree with TRBD2. Trimming took 5 bases from V and 6 from J; bases not matched to a gene: 6. Germline values: CDR1 DFQATT, CDR2 SNEGSKA (reference sequence). This CDR3 spans 14 amino acids. CDR3 protein: CSALTSGGGKTQYF. As DNA, the CDR3 is TGCAGTGCTCTTACTAGCGGGGGGGGAAAGACCCAGTACTTC.

This clonotype was counted between two and nine times. The gene calls are TRBV3-1 and TRBJ2-5; 8 bases are a match to TRBD2. Trimming took 4 bases from V and 2 from J; bases not matched to a gene: 9. CDR3 length: 16 residues. CDR1 is LGHDT, CDR2 YNNKEL, per germline (reference sequence). The CDR3 loop reads CASSLSRGGLQETQYF. In DNA, the CDR3 is TGTGCCAGCAGCCTCTCCCGCGGGGGGCTGCAAGAGACCCAGTACTTC.

The chain couples TRBV11-1 to TRBJ2-5, with D possibly matching TRBD2 (7 bases). CDR1 is SGHAT, CDR2 FQDESV, per germline (reference sequence). Deletions cut 4 bases from V and 3 bases from J, with 15 bases between. The CDR3 consists of 15 residues. CDR3 bases: TGTGCCAGCAGCTCCCACAGGGAGGGAGAAGAGACCCAGTACTTC. Translated, it gives CASSSHREGEETQYF.

The table lists this clonotype with a few counts. The chain recombines TRBV7-9 with TRBJ2-3; 8 bases fit TRBD2. The CDR3 length is 15 residues. Germline V gene sequence: CDR1 SEHNR, CDR2 FQNEAQ (reference sequence). The V and J ends lost 6 bases and 0 bases, in that order; junction bases with no gene match: 5. CDR3 residues: CASSYSGDSTDTQYF. Here the CDR3 DNA reads TGTGCCAGCAGTTATAGCGGGGACAGCACAGATACGCAGTATTTT.

This chain connects TRBV5-6 to TRBJ2-2; TRBD2 aligns across 7 bases. With V trimmed by 4 bases and J by 4 bases, 7 bases remained unmatched. From germline, CDR1 is SGHDT and CDR2 YYEEEE. The CDR3 runs to 15 residues. CDR3 nucleotide sequence: TGTGCCAGCAGCCGACTAGCATCGGTCACCGGGGAGCTGTTTTTT. Translation: CASSRLASVTGELFF.

The sample holds many counts of this clonotype. The rearrangement uses TRBV27 and TRBJ1-1, with 8 bases lining up with TRBD1. CDR1 is MNHEY, CDR2 SMNVEV, per germline (reference sequence). The CDR3 has 15 amino acids. With V trimmed by 1 base and J by 4 bases, 5 bases remained unmatched. CDR3 bases: TGTGCCAGCAGTTTATGGTCAGGGGGCCGCACTGAAGCTTTCTTT. As protein: CASSLWSGGRTEAFF.

Only a few counts were recorded for this clonotype. The V and J genes are TRBV12-3 or TRBV12-4 and TRBJ2-3; D possibly corresponds to TRBD1 (5 bases). V was trimmed by 4 bases and J by 1 base, leaving 12 bases between them. This CDR3 spans 15 amino acids. The CDR3 loop is CASSSGSFGTDTQYF. The DNA for the CDR3 is TGTGCCAGCAGTTCAGGGTCTTTTGGCACAGATACGCAGTATTTT.

This chain uses TRBV19 with TRBJ2-3; the match to TRBD2 covers 9 bases. Trimming removed 7 bases from V and 4 bases from J; junction bases left unmatched: 6. The CDR3 is made up of 14 amino acids. The germline V gene encodes CDR1 LNHDA and CDR2 SQIVND (reference sequence). CDR3: CASNGGGAADTQYF. The CDR3 coding sequence is TGTGCCAGTAACGGCGGGGGGGCTGCAGATACGCAGTATTTT.

This clonotype was picked up many times. The chain recombines TRBV4-1 with TRBJ1-5; D is unclear. In germline, CDR1 is MGHRA, CDR2 YSYEKL. Deletions cut 0 bases from V and 6 bases from J, with 15 bases between. This CDR3 is built from 16 residues. The CDR3 region has the DNA TGCGCCAGCAGCCAAGAACCGCCCCGTTCGGGTCAGCCCCAGCATTTT. It yields the protein CASSQEPPRSGQPQHF.

This clonotype came up a few times. This sequence joins TRBV20-1 and TRBJ1-2; D call uncertain. The CDR3 totals 11 residues. Germline lookup yields CDR1 DFQATT and CDR2 SNEGSKA (reference sequence). The germline V and J ends were trimmed by 5 bases and 1 base, with 5 bases remaining between them. Written as DNA, the CDR3 is TGCAGTGCTCCGGATAACTATGGCTACACCTTC. Encoded protein: CSAPDNYGYTF.

In this sample, this clonotype turned up a few times. The chain employs TRBV28 and TRBJ2-7; D gene ambiguous. CDR3 length: 13 amino acids. In germline, CDR1 is MDHEN, CDR2 SYDVKM. V lost 6 bases and J 6 bases, leaving 15 bases between the germline ends. The CDR3 bases are TGTGCCAGCAGGTCCGTAATAGTCCCCGAGCAGTACGTC. Its translation is CASRSVIVPEQYV.

This clonotype showed up just once. V and J are TRBV5-1 and TRBJ1-1; D possibly corresponds to TRBD1 (6 bases). Trimming cost V 2 bases and J 6 bases, with 14 bases left between them. This CDR3 contains 14 residues. CDR1 is SGHRS, CDR2 YFSETQ, per germline. The CDR3 reads CASSLSPGGSEAFF. The CDR3 DNA reads TGCGCCAGCAGCTTATCCCCGGGGGGCTCTGAAGCTTTCTTT. The whole variable domain, remainder taken from reference TRBV5-1 and TRBJ1-1, is KAGVTQTPRYLIKTRGQQVTLSCSPISGHRSVSWYQQTPGQGLQFLFEYFSETQRNKGNFPGRFSGRQFSNSRSEMNVSTLELGDSALYLCASSLSPGGSEAFFGQGTRLTVV.

This clonotype was observed a handful of times. The rearrangement links TRBV5-1 to TRBJ1-1; the D gene is possibly TRBD1 (5 bases). V lost 0 bases and J 4 bases, leaving 13 bases between the germline ends. CDR1 SGHRS and CDR2 YFSETQ come from the germline V gene. The CDR3 contains 15 residues. CDR3 in amino acids: CASSLDLGVATEAFF. CDR3 DNA: TGCGCCAGCAGCTTGGATCTGGGGGTAGCCACTGAAGCTTTCTTT.

V usage is TRBV7-2 and J usage is TRBJ2-1; 11 positions match TRBD2. Germline trimming cut 3 bases from V and 5 bases from J; bases unmatched to any gene: 9. The CDR3 covers 17 residues. Germline loops: CDR1 SGHTA, CDR2 FQGNSA. The chain's CDR3 is CASSFSGGARLNNEQFF. As DNA, the CDR3 is TGTGCCAGCAGCTTTAGCGGGGGGGCCCGGCTCAACAATGAGCAGTTCTTC.

This clonotype showed up just a few times. The CDR3 DNA follows: TGTGCCAGCACGGCTAGCGGTGGCTCCCCTGCAAGCACCGGGGAGCTGTTTTTT. As protein: CASTASGGSPASTGELFF. This rearrangement joins TRBV6-1 to TRBJ2-2; 7 bases map to TRBD2. This CDR3 is 18 amino acids long. The germline V gene has CDR1 MNHNS and CDR2 SASEGT. J lost 4 bases, V lost 7 bases, and 18 bases had no gene match.